These 31 T cell receptor beta chains originate from one sample sequenced in a study of a mutant IDH1 vaccine in newly diagnosed glioma. The protocol was immunoSEQ multiplex PCR, while the TCRdb copy is restricted to in-frame clones and leaves out a portion. The table shows some 27,000 clones, with approximately 80% occurring only once. Time point here: week 5, during vaccination. Vaccination comprised doses that each held 300 ug of mutant IDH1 20-mer peptide, plus topical imiquimod. Their cognate antigens are unknown. The input for sequencing was PBMCs, taken from a glioma patient whose treatment included an IDH1 peptide vaccine. These receptors originate from a man aged 40-55 years with glioma.

In the case of this clone: Other DNA sequences in this sample translate to the same CDR3. This CDR3 reads CASSPQETQYF. The CDR3 DNA is TGTGCCAGCAGCCCCCAAGAGACCCAGTACTTC. This chain uses TRBV7-9 with TRBJ2-5; D is unresolved. CDR1 is SEHNR, CDR2 FQNEAQ, per germline (reference sequence). CDR3 length equals 11 residues. V lost 5 bases to trimming and J lost 1 base, with 2 bases between them.

The J gene is TRBJ1-2, the V gene TRBV5-1, with D tentatively TRBD1 (5 bases). Germline values: CDR1 SGHRS, CDR2 YFSETQ. Deletions cut 4 bases from V and 7 bases from J, with 14 bases between. The CDR3 covers 13 residues. Written as DNA, the CDR3 is TGCGCCAGCAGCCCGGGGTTGGGGGTTGGCTACACCTTC. Protein sequence: CASSPGLGVGYTF. The full variable domain, rest sourced from reference TRBV5-1 and TRBJ1-2, is KAGVTQTPRYLIKTRGQQVTLSCSPISGHRSVSWYQQTPGQGLQFLFEYFSETQRNKGNFPGRFSGRQFSNSRSEMNVSTLELGDSALYLCASSPGLGVGYTFGSGTRLTVV.

This chain links TRBV23-1 with TRBJ2-2, with D maybe TRBD1 (6 bases). TRBV23-1 is classed as an ORF, of uncertain function. The CDR3 is made up of 20 amino acids. The V end lost 0 bases, the J end lost 3 bases, and 23 bases lay between the germline ends. CDR3 DNA sequence: TGCGCCAGCAGTCAATCCAGGGGTCCCCTTGGGCGAACGGACACCGGGGAGCTGTTTTTT. As protein: CASSQSRGPLGRTDTGELFF.

The chain employs TRBV11-3 and TRBJ2-7, with 8 bases lining up with TRBD2. J lost 4 bases, V lost 5 bases, and 10 bases had no gene match. This CDR3 spans 15 amino acids. Germline V lookup: CDR1 SGHNT, CDR2 YENEEA. The CDR3 reads CASSAGTRPPYEQYV. The CDR3 bases are TGTGCCAGCAGCGCCGGGACTAGGCCTCCGTACGAGCAGTACGTC.

V gene TRBV2 combines with J gene TRBJ1-6; tentatively, D is TRBD1 (5 bases). Trimming stripped 6 bases from V and 10 bases from J, with 13 bases between. The CDR3 has 13 residues. The V gene's germline CDR1 is SNHLY and CDR2 FYNNEI. The CDR3: CASRSSGRSPLHF. The CDR3, as DNA: TGTGCCAGCAGGTCGTCGGGACGGTCACCCCTCCACTTT.

CDR3 sequence (DNA): TGTGCTAGTGGTTTCACCAACTACTCCAGGGAGTCCTATGGCTACACCTTC. Translating it yields CASGFTNYSRESYGYTF. The chain joins TRBV12-5 to TRBJ1-2; possible D gene TRBD1, 5 bases. Germline loops: CDR1 LGHNT, CDR2 FRNRAP. The CDR3 consists of 17 residues. Trimming stripped 3 bases from V and 4 bases from J, with 21 bases between.

The chain employs TRBV6-1 and TRBJ2-1, with D possibly matching TRBD2 (5 bases). Germline V gives CDR1 MNHNS, CDR2 SASEGT. The CDR3 has 12 amino acids. Trimming left V 10 bases short and J 5 bases short, with 12 bases between. DNA of the CDR3: TGTGCCACCGGGGATCACAACAATGAGCAGTTCTTC. Protein: CATGDHNNEQFF.

Written as DNA, the CDR3 is TGTGCCAGCAGCCAATCGTGGGACCGATCCTACGAGCAGTACTTC. Amino acid sequence: CASSQSWDRSYEQYF. The V gene is TRBV16, the J gene TRBJ2-7, with D tentatively TRBD1 or TRBD2 (5 bases each). Trimming stripped 0 bases from V and 1 base from J, with 10 bases between. Germline loops: CDR1 KGHSY, CDR2 FQNENV. CDR3 length: 15 amino acids.

This clone was recorded a few times. The J gene is TRBJ2-1, the V gene TRBV5-5, with TRBD1 matching 9 bases. J was trimmed by 8 bases and V by 4 bases; bases with no gene match: 7. The V gene's germline CDR1 is SGHKS and CDR2 YYEKEE (reference sequence). This CDR3 comprises 14 residues. Here the CDR3 reads CASSPGTGRHEQFF. In DNA, the CDR3 is TGTGCCAGCAGCCCCGGGACAGGGCGTCATGAGCAGTTCTTC.

This clone was counted a few times. J is TRBJ2-2 and V is TRBV5-8; 13 positions agree with TRBD2. The length of the CDR3 is 18 residues. V gave up 6 bases and J gave up 4 bases; unmatched junction bases: 12. In germline, CDR1 is SGHTS, CDR2 YDEGEE. CDR3 region: CASIGLAGDLSGTGELFF. CDR3 in DNA: TGTGCCAGCATTGGACTAGCGGGAGATCTTTCGGGCACCGGGGAGCTGTTTTTT.

This clone was seen a handful of times. The chain joins TRBV6-6 to TRBJ2-3; TRBD1 agrees at 7 bases. From germline, CDR1 is MNHNY and CDR2 SVGAGI (reference sequence). The CDR3 consists of 15 residues. V dropped 6 bases and J dropped 7; count of bases not matched to a gene: 13. The CDR3 sequence is CASRGQRRSLNTQYF. Written as DNA, the CDR3 is TGTGCCAGCAGGGGACAGAGAAGGTCTCTCAATACGCAGTATTTT.

The V and J genes are TRBV5-8 and TRBJ2-4; D gene ambiguous. Germline CDR1 SGHTS, CDR2 YDEGEE. This CDR3 is built from 14 residues. V gave up 0 bases and J gave up 3 bases, with 7 bases separating them. The CDR3 loop is CASSLEQDKNIQYF. CDR3 DNA: TGTGCCAGCAGCTTGGAACAAGACAAAAACATTCAGTACTTC.

This clone was seen once. The V and J genes are TRBV27 and TRBJ2-3, with 7 bases fitting TRBD1. The CDR3 loop spans 16 amino acids. V dropped 0 bases and J dropped 4; count of bases not matched to a gene: 7. Germline V CDR1 and CDR2: MNHEY, SMNVEV (reference sequence). Written as DNA, the CDR3 is TGTGCCAGCAGTTTATCGGAACGAGGGGGCGCAGATACGCAGTATTTT. Translated, it gives CASSLSERGGADTQYF.

About this clone: One end of the junction does not line up with germline, which may come from a read error. V is TRBV6-6 and J is TRBJ2-7, with D possibly TRBD2 on 6 matching bases. Per germline, CDR1 MNHNY and CDR2 SVGAGI (reference sequence). The CDR3 runs 14 residues. The CDR3 DNA sequence: TGTGCCAGCAGTACTATTCCACTCGGGGGTGCTAGGGACTTC. It encodes CASSTIPLGGARDF.

This clone occurred a few times. The V call is TRBV5-1, the J call TRBJ2-3; D not resolved. Germline V gives CDR1 SGHRS, CDR2 YFSETQ. The V end was cut by 2 bases, the J end by 2 bases, with 6 bases between. This CDR3 comprises 13 residues. The CDR3 reads CASSFGDTDTQYF. Written as DNA, the CDR3 is TGCGCCAGCAGCTTTGGGGACACAGATACGCAGTATTTT.

This chain connects TRBV7-2 to TRBJ2-5; perhaps TRBD2 as D (6 bases). Trimming shortened V by 5 bases and J by 5 bases, and 12 bases separated the two germline ends. Germline V gene lookup returns CDR1 SGHTA and CDR2 FQGNSA. The CDR3 spans 13 residues. CDR3 loop: CASSKRLVETQYF. CDR3 bases: TGTGCCAGCAGCAAGCGACTAGTGGAGACCCAGTACTTC.

V usage is TRBV5-4 and J usage is TRBJ2-7; 7 nucleotides match TRBD2. J lost 6 bases, V lost 3 bases, and 9 bases had no gene match. The CDR3 is 14 amino acids. The germline V gene encodes CDR1 SGHNT and CDR2 YYREEE (reference sequence). CDR3 sequence reads: CASSSLGGRCEQYF. Written as DNA, the CDR3 is TGTGCCAGCAGCTCCCTGGGGGGGAGGTGCGAGCAGTACTTC.

This clone has only a few counts. The rearrangement joins TRBV7-2 to TRBJ1-1, with unresolved D. CDR3 size: 13 residues. The germline CDR1 and CDR2 sequences are SGHTA and FQGNSA. Trimming shortened V by 2 bases and J by 6 bases, and 10 bases separated the two germline ends. The CDR3 coding sequence is TGTGCCAGCAGCTTATTTCCGGGCGCTGAAGCTTTCTTT. The encoded protein is CASSLFPGAEAFF.

The chain carries TRBV27 and TRBJ2-1; D may be TRBD2 (6 bases). V lost 2 bases and J 6 bases, leaving 17 bases between the germline ends. This CDR3 is built from 16 residues. CDR1 and CDR2 (germline): MNHEY, SMNVEV (reference sequence). DNA of the CDR3: TGTGCCAGCAGTTTAAGGGCGGGGCAAGAGGGCAATGAGCAGTTCTTC. It encodes CASSLRAGQEGNEQFF.

The DNA for the CDR3 is TGTGCCAGCAGCCTCCTAGCGGGAGACACAGATACGCAGTATTTT. Translating it yields CASSLLAGDTDTQYF. This rearrangement joins TRBV7-9 to TRBJ2-3; 10 bases agree with TRBD2. J gave up 2 bases and V 5 bases, and 4 bases lay outside the gene matches. CDR3 length: 15 amino acids. Germline assignment: CDR1 SEHNR and CDR2 FQNEAQ (reference sequence). The entire variable domain, with the rest obtained from reference TRBV7-9 and TRBJ2-3, is as follows: DTGVSQNPRHKITKRGQNVTFRCDPISEHNRLYWYRQTLGQGPEFLTYFQNEAQLEKSRLLSDRFSAERPKGSFSTLEIQRTEQGDSAMYLCASSLLAGDTDTQYFGPGTRLTVL.

The CDR3 reads CASSIRSGSVNEQFF. The CDR3 nucleotides are TGTGCCAGCAGCATCCGTAGTGGCTCAGTCAATGAGCAGTTCTTC. The genes are TRBV9 and TRBJ2-1; D unclear. Looked up from germline, CDR1 is SGDLS and CDR2 is YYNGEE. V lost 4 bases and J 6 bases, leaving 17 bases between the germline ends. This CDR3 contains 15 residues. Full variable domain (rest looked up from reference TRBV9 and TRBJ2-1): DSGVTQTPKHLITATGQRVTLRCSPRSGDLSVYWYQQSLDQGLQFLIQYYNGEERAKGNILERFSAQQFPDLHSELNLSSLELGDSALYFCASSIRSGSVNEQFFGPGTRLTVL.

The chain links TRBV23-1 to TRBJ2-2, with D possibly being TRBD1 (6 bases). TRBV23-1 is classed as an ORF, of uncertain function. Trimming took off 2 bases at V and 2 bases at J, with 12 bases between the two ends. The length of the CDR3 is 16 residues. Here the CDR3 reads CASSQGGGLNTGELFF. In DNA, the CDR3 is TGCGCCAGCAGTCAAGGTGGGGGCCTCAACACCGGGGAGCTGTTTTTT.

The table lists this clone with a few counts. The CDR3: CASSLGGTEIYGYTF. The CDR3 DNA reads as TGCGCCAGCAGCTTGGGAGGGACAGAAATCTATGGCTACACCTTC. The J gene is TRBJ1-2, the V gene TRBV5-1, with 7 nucleotides matching TRBD1. The CDR3 loop spans 15 amino acids. The J segment lost 4 bases and the V segment lost 0 bases, leaving 6 bases of the junction unmatched. Germline V gene sequence: CDR1 SGHRS, CDR2 YFSETQ.

There are a few counts of this clone. The chain combines TRBV27 with TRBJ2-2; no firm D call. CDR3 size: 15 residues. CDR1 is MNHEY, CDR2 SMNVEV, per germline (reference sequence). Trimming shortened V by 4 bases and J by 2 bases, and 11 bases separated the two germline ends. CDR3 DNA: TGTGCCAGCAGTTCAACAGTCTCTAACACCGGGGAGCTGTTTTTT. Translation gives CASSSTVSNTGELFF.

The chain recombines TRBV2 with TRBJ1-1; the D is unclear. There are 13 residues in the CDR3. V dropped 1 base and J dropped 1 base, with 4 bases sitting between them. Germline-derived CDR1 and CDR2 are SNHLY and FYNNEI. CDR3 sequence: CASSEGENTEAFF. CDR3 DNA: TGTGCCAGCAGTGAAGGAGAGAACACTGAAGCTTTCTTT.

This chain uses TRBV6-4 with TRBJ2-1, with a possible D match to TRBD1 (6 bases). Germline CDR1 is MRHNA and CDR2 is SNTAGT. This CDR3 is 14 amino acids long. With 0 bases removed from V and 9 bases from J, the gap between germline ends came to 12 bases. The CDR3 DNA reads as TGTGCCAGCAGTGACTCGATGGGGGCAGTTGAGCAGTTCTTC. Translated: CASSDSMGAVEQFF.

The chain recombines TRBV6-1 with TRBJ2-7; D might be TRBD2 (5 bases). V shed 0 bases and J shed 7 bases, with 19 bases lying between them. This CDR3 comprises 16 residues. Germline loops: CDR1 MNHNS, CDR2 SASEGT. The CDR3 DNA follows: TGTGCCAGCAGTGAAGCTTCTGGTGGGAGACTGGGGGAGCAGTACGTC. This codes for CASSEASGGRLGEQYV.

The chain couples TRBV7-9 to TRBJ2-2; possible D gene TRBD2, 6 bases. CDR1 and CDR2 (germline): SEHNR, FQNEAQ (reference sequence). V lost 5 bases, J lost 3 bases, and 19 bases lay in between. The length of the CDR3 is 17 residues. CDR3 region: CASSRLGGAGHTGELFF. The CDR3 coding sequence is TGTGCCAGCAGCCGCCTGGGGGGAGCGGGTCACACCGGGGAGCTGTTTTTT.

The rearrangement links TRBV12-5 to TRBJ2-5, with unresolved D. Germline V gene sequence: CDR1 LGHNT, CDR2 FRNRAP. The CDR3 covers 14 residues. Trimming removed 2 bases at V and 3 bases at J, with 10 bases between. The CDR3 region has the DNA TGTGCTAGTGGTTTGTGGCCCCAAGAAGAGACCCAGTACTTC. This codes for CASGLWPQEETQYF. The variable domain in full, with the rest retrieved from reference TRBV12-5 and TRBJ2-5, is DARVTQTPRHKVTEMGQEVTMRCQPILGHNTVFWYRQTMMQGLELLAYFRNRAPLDDSGMPKDRFSAEMPDATLATLKIQPSEPRDSAVYFCASGLWPQEETQYFGPGTRLLVL.

The V gene is TRBV6-1, the J gene TRBJ2-7; 12 bases are a match to TRBD2. V lost 4 bases to trimming and J lost 6 bases; unmatched junction nucleotides: 10. The V gene's germline CDR1 is MNHNS and CDR2 SASEGT. This CDR3 spans 16 amino acids. The CDR3: CASSAQTSGRSFEQYV. The CDR3 DNA reads as TGTGCCAGCAGTGCCCAGACTAGCGGGAGATCGTTCGAGCAGTACGTC.

V and J are TRBV18 and TRBJ2-1; 8 bases are a match to TRBD2. CDR1 KGHSH and CDR2 LQKENI come from the germline V gene. This CDR3 is 15 amino acids long. Trimming at V came to 3 bases and at J to 7 bases, leaving 8 bases not matched to a gene. The CDR3 DNA reads as TGTGCCAGCTCACCGCGGAATAGCGGGGCGAATGAGCAGTTCTTC. Amino acid sequence: CASSPRNSGANEQFF.